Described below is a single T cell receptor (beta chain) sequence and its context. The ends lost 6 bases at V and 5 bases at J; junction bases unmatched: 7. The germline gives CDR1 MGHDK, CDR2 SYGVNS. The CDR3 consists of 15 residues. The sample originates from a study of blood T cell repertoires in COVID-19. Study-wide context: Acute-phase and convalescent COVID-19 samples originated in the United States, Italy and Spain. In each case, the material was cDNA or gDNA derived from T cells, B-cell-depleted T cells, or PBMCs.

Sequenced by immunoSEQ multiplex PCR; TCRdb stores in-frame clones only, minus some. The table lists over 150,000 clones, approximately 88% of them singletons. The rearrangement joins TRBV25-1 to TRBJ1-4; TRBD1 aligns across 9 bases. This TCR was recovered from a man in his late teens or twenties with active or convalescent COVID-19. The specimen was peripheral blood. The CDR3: CASSQTGTGNEKLFF. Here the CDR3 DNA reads TGTGCCAGCAGCCAAACCGGGACAGGGAATGAAAAACTGTTTTTT.